Reported below is one T cell receptor beta chain. Its antigen is still unknown. This specimen belongs to a study of OX40 agonist ivuxolimab in advanced cancers. Whole-study results and caveats: More expanded clones were seen, on average, in CD8+ T cells than in CD4+. CD4+ and CD8+ T cells in blood underwent clonal expansion by week 6 at 0.1 to 3.0 mg/kg.

Using immunoSEQ multiplex PCR, the repertoire was profiled, and TCRdb retains in-frame clones only, with some absent. The data hold 50,000 to 60,000 clones, with about 87% observed a single time. The CDR3 length is 13 residues. CDR1 is SEHNR, CDR2 FQNEAQ, per germline (reference sequence). Source: CD4+ or CD8+ T cells sorted from blood, taken in a trial of the OX40 agonist ivuxolimab. The clonotype originates from an adult with an advanced solid tumor such as melanoma, head and neck, liver or kidney cancer. This chain joins TRBV7-9 and TRBJ2-5; either TRBD1 or TRBD2 may fit D (5 bases each). The DNA end favors TRBJ2-7, so the J call may be wrong. In nucleotides, the CDR3 is TGTGCCAGCAGCCGGGACGGCTCCTACGAGCAGTACTTC. Translation: CASSRDGSYEQYF.